Below, 10 T cell receptor beta chains from the same sample are listed, as sequenced in a study of Ad26.COV2.S vaccination and SARS-CoV-2 variants. Indicated treatment: around 19 received Ad26.COV2.S at low or high dose, single or two shots; several received placebo; per-sample allocation not given. On day 63 after the first injection, vaccine and placebo recipients gave samples. Only in-frame clones appear in the TCRdb table, and some are missing; sequencing was by immunoSEQ multiplex PCR. The sample carries 300,000 to 400,000 clones, over 75% recorded once. The sequences come from peripheral blood, collected in a trial of Ad26.COV2.S vaccine versus placebo. Receptors were obtained from a person aged 18-60 years who received the Ad26.COV2.S COVID-19 vaccine or a placebo.

The gene calls are TRBV4-2 and TRBJ2-6, with D unclear. Per germline, CDR1 LGHNA and CDR2 YNFKEQ. The CDR3 spans 11 residues. The V end lost 0 bases, the J end lost 11 bases, and 2 bases lay between the germline ends. The DNA of the CDR3 is TGTGCCAGCAGCCAAGAACACGTCCTGACTTTC. Its translation: CASSQEHVLTF.

This chain connects TRBV7-9 to TRBJ1-4, with D tentatively TRBD1 (5 bases). Deletions cut 5 bases from V and 8 bases from J, with 21 bases between. Germline values: CDR1 SEHNR, CDR2 FQNEAQ (reference sequence). The CDR3 is 16 residues long. In DNA form, the CDR3 reads TGTGCCAGCAGCCCCGGGGGACTCCGGGGGTACGAAAAACTGTTTTTT. It yields the protein CASSPGGLRGYEKLFF.

The chain combines TRBV7-9 with TRBJ2-3, with 9 bases matching TRBD1. From germline, CDR1 is SEHNR and CDR2 FQNEAQ (reference sequence). With 5 bases clipped from V and 1 base from J, the junction kept 4 bases outside the gene matches. The CDR3 is made up of 15 amino acids. CDR3 loop: CASSPRTGGTDTQYF. The CDR3 DNA is TGTGCCAGCAGCCCCCGGACAGGGGGCACAGATACGCAGTATTTT.

The V gene is TRBV30, the J gene TRBJ2-1; D may be TRBD1 or TRBD2 (6 bases each). Trimming pared 0 bases from V and 4 bases from J, leaving 13 bases between. The CDR3 spans 15 residues. Germline V CDR1 and CDR2: GTSNPN, SVGIG (reference sequence). CDR3 sequence reads: CAWSVNGGPYNEQFF. CDR3 sequence (DNA): TGTGCCTGGAGTGTAAACGGGGGCCCTTACAATGAGCAGTTCTTC.

The chain uses TRBV30 and TRBJ1-5, with D possibly matching TRBD1 (6 bases). The CDR3 spans 13 residues. CDR1 and CDR2 (germline): GTSNPN, SVGIG (reference sequence). The V end was cut by 4 bases, the J end by 4 bases, with 11 bases between. Written as DNA, the CDR3 is TGTGCCTGGAACAGGGAGAGTAATCAGCCCCAGCATTTT. It translates to CAWNRESNQPQHF. Combining the CDR3 with reference TRBV30 and TRBJ1-5 gives the whole variable domain SQTIHQWPATLVQPVGSPLSLECTVEGTSNPNLYWYRQAAGRGLQLLFYSVGIGQISSEVPQNLSASRPQDRQFILSSKKLLLSDSGFYLCAWNRESNQPQHFGDGTRLSIL.

As for this clone: This sample includes further DNA sequences coding for the same CDR3. This sequence joins TRBV9 and TRBJ1-2; TRBD1 matches at 10 bases. CDR1 is SGDLS and CDR2 is YYNGEE in the germline V gene. This CDR3 is built from 13 residues. V dropped 4 bases and J dropped 7; count of bases not matched to a gene: 4. CDR3 bases: TGTGCCAGCAGCCCTGGACAGGGGGTTGGCTACACCTTC. It yields the protein CASSPGQGVGYTF.

The chain uses TRBV30 and TRBJ1-1; D gene ambiguous. The V gene lost 3 bases and the J gene lost 1 base, with 9 bases spanning the gap. The CDR3 is made up of 13 amino acids. Germline V gene data show CDR1 as GTSNPN and CDR2 as SVGIG (reference sequence). CDR3 region: CAWSRRRNTEAFF. As DNA, the CDR3 is TGTGCCTGGAGCCGGCGTAGGAACACTGAAGCTTTCTTT.

V usage is TRBV27 and J usage is TRBJ2-7; 8 bases are a match to TRBD1. The V segment lost 8 bases and the J segment 4 bases; nucleotides outside the gene matches: 10. Germline CDR1 MNHEY, CDR2 SMNVEV (reference sequence). The CDR3 sequence is 14 residues long. The CDR3 nucleotides are TGTGCCAGCCACCGCCCGGGACAGGAGTACGAGCAGTACTTC. Translating gives CASHRPGQEYEQYF.

The chain carries TRBV5-1 and TRBJ1-6, with D possibly being TRBD1 (5 bases). Trimming pared 4 bases from V and 9 bases from J, leaving 14 bases between. The CDR3 is 14 residues long. Germline V gene lookup returns CDR1 SGHRS and CDR2 YFSETQ. CDR3 in amino acids: CASSEGQRASPLHF. The CDR3, as DNA: TGCGCCAGCAGCGAAGGACAAAGGGCTTCACCCCTCCACTTT. The full variable domain, with the rest looked up from reference TRBV5-1 and TRBJ1-6, is KAGVTQTPRYLIKTRGQQVTLSCSPISGHRSVSWYQQTPGQGLQFLFEYFSETQRNKGNFPGRFSGRQFSNSRSEMNVSTLELGDSALYLCASSEGQRASPLHFGNGTRLTVT.

A word on this clone: The sample contains more than one DNA sequence encoding this CDR3. The chain joins TRBV7-9 to TRBJ2-7; D is perhaps TRBD1 (6 bases). The length of the CDR3 is 12 residues. Germline V gene lookup returns CDR1 SEHNR and CDR2 FQNEAQ (reference sequence). Trimming cost V 4 bases and J 4 bases, with 8 bases left between them. The CDR3 is CASSSQGYEQYF. Written as DNA, the CDR3 is TGTGCCAGCAGCTCACAGGGATACGAGCAGTACTTC.